This T cell receptor beta chain was observed in a study of human T cells and chemical hapten exposure. The CDR3 is 15 amino acids. The germline V and J ends were trimmed by 3 bases and 5 bases, with 17 bases remaining between them. CDR1 is DFQATT, CDR2 SNEGSKA, per germline (reference sequence). This clonotype was found many times. The study's library attached unique molecular identifiers to single cDNA molecules. Study processing details: Sample-level TCR yields exhibited a median of approximately 88,000, with a range of roughly 23,224 to 750,000. TCRdb re-called the RACE reads through MiXCR, storing one row per CDR3 protein. V and J calls and clone size were set by TCRdb, not the authors. The sample carries about 93,000 distinct CDR3 sequences, roughly 8.5% recorded once. Time point reported: pre-sensitization, week 0. Specified treatment: therapeutic diphenylcyclopropenone sensitization with weekly scalp DPC.

The chain links TRBV20-1 to TRBJ1-5; no clear D. The sample consisted of whole blood, taken in connection with sensitization to the hapten diphenylcyclopropenone (DPC). This clonotype originated in a man aged 40-49 years with alopecia areata. Some clones in this sample may be carry-over from other donors' samples. CDR3 region: CSASITVGADQPQHF. The CDR3, as DNA: TGCAGTGCTAGTATAACAGTTGGAGCGGATCAGCCCCAGCATTTT.